A selection of T cell receptor beta chains follows, all from one sample in a study of T-cell memory formation after mild COVID-19. TCRdb re-derived calls from the 5' RACE reads in MiXCR, one entry per CDR3 protein. The sample shows around 250,000 distinct CDR3 sequences, roughly 16% of them seen only once. The sample taken for sequencing was PBMCs or a T cell subset sorted from them (not recorded which). The receptors come from a man younger than 35 who had mild COVID-19 (a few samples of this study predate the infection). Cell type and time point are not known. Each CDR3 is given with its conserved first and last residue.

v_gene,CDR3aa
TRBV7-2,CASSYVQGGNQPQHF
TRBV7-2,CASSPGWDQETQYF
TRBV7-9,CASSLEYDEQFF
TRBV3-1,CACSQQGDQPQHF
TRBV5-5,CASSLVLPEAQYF
TRBV15,CATSSGYNEQFF
TRBV5-1,CASGSGTGMNIQYF
TRBV6-5,CASSYTQGLDEQYF
TRBV30,CAWSITGELFF
TRBV7-2,CASWDSEQFF
TRBV6-5,CASSYTTGNEQFF
TRBV4-1,CASSQGNSLSSPLHF
TRBV12-3/TRBV12-4,CASGTYTEAFF
TRBV7-9,CASSLAGAGRYQETQYF
TRBV6-1,CASERGQGAYNSPLHF
TRBV6-1,CASVRQGDTGELFF
TRBV10-3,CAISEWGGGPHEQYF
TRBV12-3/TRBV12-4,CASSFAGGDTEAFF
TRBV12-3/TRBV12-4,CASSLVDTYEQYF
TRBV2,CASSEEVNTEAFF
TRBV6-7,CAVTGGGYGYTF
TRBV7-9,CASLREVDTEAFF
TRBV7-9,CASSFGGSGTNEKLFF
TRBV12-3/TRBV12-4,CASSSWEEGEKLFF
TRBV7-2,CAGLYRNTGELFF
TRBV7-9,CAGSFSGGRPGNYGYTF
TRBV28,CASSPSMGQGEADTQYF
TRBV7-9,CASRGVDEKLFF
TRBV3-1,CASSQGVAGYGYTF
TRBV20-1,CSARGRGAGFNTQYF
TRBV24-1,CATSISGGTETQYF
TRBV20-1,CSASKQGVGNQPQHF
TRBV7-2,CASSLPGFNQPQHF
TRBV28,CASSFLFRDRGPETQYF
TRBV12-3/TRBV12-4,CASSLHHEAFF
TRBV4-3,CASSHETSGGKDTQYF
TRBV7-2,CASSSYRGRMAQYF